Below, 22 T cell receptor beta chains from the same sample are listed, as sequenced in a study of blood T cell repertoires in COVID-19. The method was immunoSEQ multiplex PCR; TCRdb's version includes in-frame clones alone and lacks a portion of them. The sample shows approximately 97,000 clones, around 85% of them seen only once. Material: peripheral blood. These receptors were obtained from a human donor in a cohort sampled during active COVID-19.

The rearrangement uses TRBV3-1 (or the pseudogene TRBV3-2) and TRBJ2-7; tentative D call: TRBD2 (6 bases). The germline gives CDR1 LGHDT, CDR2 YNNKEL (reference sequence). V lost 2 bases, J lost 4 bases, and 15 bases lay in between. The CDR3 contains 15 residues. The CDR3 coding sequence is TGTGCCAGCAGCCAAATACAGCGGGTGGGGTACGAGCAGTACTTC. It translates to CASSQIQRVGYEQYF.

The chain is built from TRBV9 and TRBJ2-1; TRBD2 aligns across 8 bases. The germline V gene has CDR1 SGDLS and CDR2 YYNGEE. CDR3 size: 14 residues. V gave up 3 bases and J gave up 3 bases; unmatched junction bases: 2. For the CDR3, the DNA is TGTGCCAGCAGCGAGCGGGGGAGCTACAATGAGCAGTTCTTC. Translation gives CASSERGSYNEQFF.

V and J are TRBV27 and TRBJ1-2; 7 nucleotides match TRBD1. Germline V gene data show CDR1 as MNHEY and CDR2 as SMNVEV (reference sequence). The CDR3 has 14 residues. The ends lost 5 bases at V and 5 bases at J; junction bases unmatched: 8. The DNA of the CDR3 is TGTGCCAGCAGTGTGACAGGGCTTCCTTATGGCTACACCTTC. Its protein product is CASSVTGLPYGYTF.

The rearrangement joins TRBV7-2 to TRBJ2-1, with 11 nucleotides matching TRBD2. V dropped 6 bases and J dropped 10; count of bases not matched to a gene: 5. CDR1 and CDR2 from the germline V gene are SGHTA and FQGNSA. The CDR3 totals 13 residues. This CDR3 is CASSSSGRHEQFF. The CDR3 DNA follows: TGTGCCAGCAGTTCTAGCGGGAGGCACGAGCAGTTCTTC.

The chain is built from TRBV6-5 and TRBJ2-3, with D tentatively TRBD1 (6 bases). The germline CDR1 and CDR2 sequences are MNHEY and SVGAGI. This CDR3 has 15 residues. Trimming stripped 5 bases from V and 1 base from J, with 13 bases between. In DNA, the CDR3 is TGTGCCAGCAGTCACCGACAGGAACGCACAGATACGCAGTATTTT. It specifies CASSHRQERTDTQYF.

The chain carries TRBV3-1 (or the pseudogene TRBV3-2) and TRBJ2-7; D possibly corresponds to TRBD1 (6 bases). Trimming cost V 7 bases and J 5 bases, with 15 bases left between them. This CDR3 contains 13 residues. Germline V gene data show CDR1 as LGHDT and CDR2 as YNNKEL (reference sequence). The chain's CDR3 is CASKLYRDHEQYF. In DNA, the CDR3 is TGTGCCAGCAAACTTTACAGGGACCACGAGCAGTACTTC.

The chain uses TRBV4-3 and TRBJ1-2; TRBD1 agrees at 9 bases. Trimming cost V 0 bases and J 4 bases; bases outside gene matches: 3. Germline lookup yields CDR1 LGHNA and CDR2 YSLEER. This CDR3 spans 15 amino acids. The CDR3 is CASSQETGGAYGYTF. Here the CDR3 DNA reads TGCGCCAGCAGCCAAGAAACAGGGGGCGCCTATGGCTACACCTTC.

The chain joins TRBV25-1 to TRBJ1-6; D might be TRBD1 (6 bases). The V end was cut by 3 bases, the J end by 9 bases, with 15 bases between. Germline CDR1 MGHDK, CDR2 SYGVNS. This CDR3 contains 15 residues. As DNA, the CDR3 is TGTGCCAGCAGTGAGAACCTCAGGGGCCTTTCACCCCTCCACTTT. Translated: CASSENLRGLSPLHF.

The genes are TRBV28 and TRBJ2-7, with 9 bases lining up with TRBD1. The V gene end was trimmed by 5 bases and the J gene end by 0 bases; junction bases not matched to a gene: 8. Germline V gene data show CDR1 as MDHEN and CDR2 as SYDVKM. CDR3 length: 16 residues. CDR3 sequence: CASSPQRDRVSYEQYF. The CDR3 DNA reads as TGTGCCAGCAGTCCACAGAGGGACAGGGTCTCCTACGAGCAGTACTTC.

V usage is TRBV9 and J usage is TRBJ2-1; TRBD2 matches 14 bases. The CDR3 totals 19 residues. The germline CDR1 and CDR2 sequences are SGDLS and YYNGEE. V shed 2 bases and J 0 bases; nucleotides not matched to a gene: 7. The CDR3 DNA sequence: TGTGCCAGCAGCGTTTACGGGGGGACTAGCGGGAGCTCCTACAATGAGCAGTTCTTC. Translation gives CASSVYGGTSGSSYNEQFF. Using reference TRBV9 and TRBJ2-1 for the parts outside the CDR3, the full variable domain is DSGVTQTPKHLITATGQRVTLRCSPRSGDLSVYWYQQSLDQGLQFLIQYYNGEERAKGNILERFSAQQFPDLHSELNLSSLELGDSALYFCASSVYGGTSGSSYNEQFFGPGTRLTVL.

The chain joins TRBV5-1 to TRBJ1-4; unclear D gene. Deletions cut 0 bases from V and 5 bases from J, with 17 bases between. The germline V gene has CDR1 SGHRS and CDR2 YFSETQ. The CDR3 runs 17 residues. The CDR3 sequence: CASSLGGDTFMNEKLFF. CDR3 DNA: TGCGCCAGCAGCTTGGGGGGAGACACCTTCATGAATGAAAAACTGTTTTTT.

This chain connects TRBV5-1 to TRBJ2-1, with TRBD2 as a possible D gene (6 bases). The CDR3 sequence is 15 residues long. Trimming stripped 1 base from V and 2 bases from J, with 10 bases between. The germline V gene encodes CDR1 SGHRS and CDR2 YFSETQ. The DNA of the CDR3 is TGCGCCAGCAGCTTGACTAGCAGTGCCTACAATGAGCAGTTCTTC. Its protein is CASSLTSSAYNEQFF.

The chain couples TRBV19 to TRBJ2-2; unclear D gene. V gave up 7 bases and J gave up 0 bases, with 12 bases separating them. The V gene's germline CDR1 is LNHDA and CDR2 SQIVND (reference sequence). The CDR3 totals 15 residues. In DNA, the CDR3 is TGTGCCAGTACCCCCGGGTCGGCGAACACCGGGGAGCTGTTTTTT. This translates into CASTPGSANTGELFF.

This CDR3 is CSVDVDRGGYGYTF. The CDR3 nucleotides read TGCAGCGTTGACGTGGACAGAGGAGGTTATGGCTACACCTTC. The chain is built from TRBV29-1 and TRBJ1-2; the D gene is possibly TRBD1 (6 bases). Germline assignment: CDR1 SQVTM and CDR2 ANQGSEA. The CDR3 is 14 amino acids. Deletions cut 3 bases from V and 5 bases from J, with 16 bases between.

V is TRBV7-9 and J is TRBJ2-7; D might be TRBD1 (6 bases). In germline, CDR1 is SEHNR, CDR2 FQNEAQ (reference sequence). V lost 1 base to trimming and J lost 7 bases, with 23 bases between them. The CDR3 has 17 amino acids. CDR3 coding DNA: TGTGCCAGCAGCTTAGGGGCTCGGGGACGAGGGGGAACAGAGCAGTACTTC. Amino acids: CASSLGARGRGGTEQYF.

This rearrangement joins TRBV29-1 to TRBJ2-1; 7 bases align to TRBD2. CDR1 and CDR2 from the germline V gene are SQVTM and ANQGSEA. CDR3 length: 15 amino acids. V shed 7 bases and J 6 bases; nucleotides not matched to a gene: 15. The CDR3 sequence: CSAGGIRGPINEQFF. The DNA for the CDR3 is TGCAGCGCCGGGGGGATACGAGGACCAATCAATGAGCAGTTCTTC.

J is TRBJ2-1 and V is TRBV4-2, with TRBD2 identical over 7 bases. CDR3 length: 16 amino acids. Germline V gives CDR1 LGHNA, CDR2 YNFKEQ. The V gene end was trimmed by 0 bases and the J gene end by 5 bases; junction bases not matched to a gene: 7. The CDR3 region has the DNA TGTGCCAGCAGCCAAGATTGGGCTAGCGGAGACAATGAGCAGTTCTTC. Translated: CASSQDWASGDNEQFF.

The DNA for the CDR3 is TGTGCCAGCAGCCCAAATTACAGGGGGACAACAACTAATGAAAAACTGTTTTTT. Its translation is CASSPNYRGTTTNEKLFF. V gene TRBV5-5 combines with J gene TRBJ1-4; TRBD1 agrees at 8 bases. V gave up 4 bases and J gave up 0 bases; unmatched junction bases: 11. Germline CDR1 is SGHKS and CDR2 is YYEKEE (reference sequence). This CDR3 comprises 18 residues.

The rearrangement joins TRBV7-9 to TRBJ2-3; possibly TRBD2 for D (5 bases). The CDR3 has 13 amino acids. The germline gives CDR1 SEHNR, CDR2 FQNEAQ (reference sequence). V shed 10 bases and J shed 3 bases, with 14 bases lying between them. Written as DNA, the CDR3 is TGTGCCACCTCGGGGTCGAGGACAGATACGCAGTATTTT. Residues: CATSGSRTDTQYF. Looking up the rest from reference TRBV7-9 and TRBJ2-3 gives the full variable domain: DTGVSQNPRHKITKRGQNVTFRCDPISEHNRLYWYRQTLGQGPEFLTYFQNEAQLEKSRLLSDRFSAERPKGSFSTLEIQRTEQGDSAMYLCATSGSRTDTQYFGPGTRLTVL.

The gene calls are TRBV5-8 and TRBJ2-1, with D possibly being TRBD2 (5 bases). The CDR3 is made up of 12 amino acids. Germline CDR1 reads SGHTS; CDR2 reads YDEGEE. V lost 4 bases, J lost 4 bases, and 6 bases lay in between. CDR3 nucleotides: TGTGCCAGCAGCCGGAGGTACAATGAGCAGTTCTTC. This gives the protein CASSRRYNEQFF.

This chain uses TRBV5-1 with TRBJ1-1; a possible D gene is TRBD1 (5 bases). Germline loops: CDR1 SGHRS, CDR2 YFSETQ. Trimming left V 2 bases short and J 1 base short, with 6 bases between. This CDR3 spans 13 amino acids. CDR3 loop: CASSFRENTEAFF. For the CDR3, the DNA is TGCGCCAGCAGCTTCAGGGAGAACACTGAAGCTTTCTTT.

This clone was seen a handful of times. This chain connects TRBV5-4 to TRBJ1-2, with no clear D. The V gene's germline CDR1 is SGHNT and CDR2 YYREEE (reference sequence). The V and J ends lost 0 bases and 5 bases respectively, with 11 bases between them. This CDR3 has 14 amino acids. This CDR3 reads CASSLADSGYGYTF. The CDR3 DNA is TGTGCCAGCAGCTTGGCCGATTCCGGTTATGGCTACACCTTC. Full variable domain (missing parts from reference TRBV5-4 and TRBJ1-2): ETGVTQSPTHLIKTRGQQVTLRCSSQSGHNTVSWYQQALGQGPQFIFQYYREEENGRGNFPPRFSGLQFPNYSSELNVNALELDDSALYLCASSLADSGYGYTFGSGTRLTVV.